What follows is one TCR beta chain and its context. Its antigen is unidentified. This sample stems from a study of cytomegalovirus exposure and HLA in healthy donors. With 60 Vbeta and 13 Jbeta primers, the PCR was carried out. Clones were sequenced by immunoSEQ multiplex PCR, and TCRdb holds only the in-frame ones, with some missing. The table includes 85,000 to 95,000 clones, roughly two thirds detected once. The CDR3 has 13 amino acids. The ends were cut back, 5 bases at V and 7 bases at J, with 12 bases in the middle. Germline V gene sequence: CDR1 SGHVS, CDR2 FQNEAQ. Regarding the study as a whole: Sequencing depth across donors, presence/absence analyses assumed, was roughly uniform. In vitro assays verified that a few CMV-associated chains recognized CMV antigens specifically. Later analysis suggested links between common viral pathogens and several top significant clusters. The authors judged a highly shared variant cluster likely a sequencing artifact.

The sequenced material came from PBMCs. The rearrangement uses TRBV7-8 and TRBJ2-1; D not certain. This receptor was taken from a woman in her 30s in good health and CMV-seronegative. CDR3 DNA sequence: TGTGCCAGCAGCCGAACCCTACTAAATGAGCAGTTCTTC. It is translated as CASSRTLLNEQFF. Full variable domain (rest looked up from reference TRBV7-8 and TRBJ2-1): GAGVSQSPRYKVAKRGQDVALRCDPISGHVSLFWYQQALGQGPEFLTYFQNEAQLDKSGLPSDRFFAERPEGSVSTLKIQRTQQEDSAVYLCASSRTLLNEQFFGPGTRLTVL.